Sequencing of this T cell receptor beta chain was carried out in a study of OX40 agonist ivuxolimab in advanced cancers. For the study at large: Averaging roughly 60 years in age, with a range of about 20 to 90, the cohort was approximately 84% male. Three patients had partial responses: one hepatocellular carcinoma, two cutaneous melanoma.

The protocol was immunoSEQ multiplex PCR, while the TCRdb copy is restricted to in-frame clones and leaves out a portion. Among approximately 80,000 clones listed, about 95% were seen once. The origin of this receptor is an adult with an advanced solid tumor such as melanoma, head and neck, liver or kidney cancer. The source material was CD4+ or CD8+ T cells sorted from blood, sampled in a trial of the OX40 agonist ivuxolimab.

CDR3 residues: CASSLVDRYNEQFF. In DNA form, the CDR3 reads TGTGCCAGCAGCTTAGTGGACAGATACAATGAGCAGTTCTTC. The chain links TRBV7-9 to TRBJ2-1, with TRBD1 as a possible D gene (6 bases). Trimming pared 1 base from V and 4 bases from J, leaving 8 bases between. Germline V gives CDR1 SEHNR, CDR2 FQNEAQ (reference sequence). CDR3 length: 14 amino acids.